This T cell receptor (beta chain) was observed in a study of T cell repertoires in cytomegalovirus infection. Study background: Evidence of both CMV infection and a matching HLA type came from public TCR beta signatures.

TCRdb processed the reads anew with MiXCR; each CDR3 protein has one entry. The table has about 46,000 distinct CDR3 sequences, roughly a fifth seen once; the top ten hold roughly 53%. This clonotype was recorded at least ten times. Its antigen is unidentified. The CDR3 is 13 amino acids. The junction had 11 bases not matched to a gene; V was cut back by 10 bases and J by 6 bases. The sample here was CD8+ T cells from cultured PBMCs, taken from culture after CMV antigen stimulation. The sequence came from a human donor in good health (CMV status not recorded). Some clones in this sample may be carry-over from other donors' samples. The chain links TRBV12-3 or TRBV12-4 to TRBJ1-2, with 7 bases matching TRBD1. In nucleotides, the CDR3 is TGTGCCACCAAAACCGGCACAGGGGATGGCTACACCTTC. Translating it yields CATKTGTGDGYTF.